The 17 T cell receptor beta chains below were found in one sample sequenced in a study of blood T cells in healthy people across ages. PCR was performed a second time for about 6 to 12 cycles using a sample-barcoded 5' primer and a J-beta primer mix. TCRdb reprocessed the 5' RACE reads via MiXCR and lists one record per CDR3 protein. The sample has fewer than 1.5 million distinct CDR3 sequences; 42% are singletons. The specimen sequenced was blood. These receptors came from a woman aged 18-30 years in good health.

The chain is built from TRBV12-3 or TRBV12-4 and TRBJ2-7, with TRBD1 matching 12 bases. The CDR3 totals 16 residues. The trim removed 6 bases at V and 7 bases at J, leaving 13 bases unmatched. CDR3 in amino acids: CASRGTGGSSAFEQYF. The CDR3 DNA reads TGTGCCAGCAGGGGGACAGGGGGCAGCTCGGCGTTTGAGCAGTACTTC.

This clonotype came up many times. V gene TRBV6-6 combines with J gene TRBJ2-5, with TRBD1 matching 8 bases. CDR1 is MNHNY, CDR2 SVGAGI, per germline (reference sequence). The CDR3 length is 15 residues. V trimming: 0 bases; J trimming: 5 bases; junction bases outside the gene matches: 5. This CDR3 is CASSYSGRGRETQYF. The CDR3 nucleotides read TGTGCCAGCAGTTACTCTGGCAGGGGGCGTGAGACCCAGTACTTC.

A few counts support this clonotype. V is TRBV28 and J is TRBJ2-5; 15 bases map to TRBD2. Germline V gene lookup returns CDR1 MDHEN and CDR2 SYDVKM. With 8 bases clipped from V and 13 bases from J, the junction kept 8 bases outside the gene matches. The CDR3 sequence is 13 residues long. The CDR3 loop is CASGGLAGGLPYF. In DNA form, the CDR3 reads TGTGCCAGCGGCGGACTAGCGGGGGGGCTTCCGTACTTC.

The chain is built from TRBV20-1 and TRBJ2-7; 8 bases align to TRBD1. The end of the DNA aligns better with TRBJ2-5, so the J call may be wrong. The germline V gene has CDR1 DFQATT and CDR2 SNEGSKA (reference sequence). CDR3 length equals 15 residues. In DNA form, the CDR3 reads TGCAGTGCTCATAGACCTCAGGGGGCCGGCGAGACCCAGTACTTC. Translated, it gives CSAHRPQGAGETQYF.

This clonotype was picked up one time. CDR3 in DNA: TGTGCCACCAGCAGAGAAGTACAGGTTGGGACCGGGGAGCTGTTTTTT. Protein sequence: CATSREVQVGTGELFF. The V gene is TRBV15, the J gene TRBJ2-2; D perhaps matches TRBD1 (5 bases). With 0 bases removed from V and 5 bases from J, the gap between germline ends came to 13 bases. The germline CDR1 and CDR2 sequences are LNHNV and YYDKDF (reference sequence). The CDR3 is made up of 16 amino acids.

This clonotype was recorded a few times. The rearrangement uses TRBV6-2 or TRBV6-3 and TRBJ2-1, with TRBD2 matching over 8 bases. Looked up from germline, CDR1 is MNHEY and CDR2 is SVGEGT. The J segment lost 5 bases and the V segment lost 5 bases, leaving 20 bases of the junction unmatched. The CDR3 contains 19 residues. This chain's CDR3 is CASSSPLGSGKTLNNEQFF. Here the CDR3 DNA reads TGTGCCAGCAGTAGTCCGCTTGGTAGCGGGAAGACCCTCAACAATGAGCAGTTCTTC.

This clonotype was seen a handful of times. The genes are TRBV20-1 and TRBJ1-1; the D is unclear. The CDR3 spans 10 residues. Between the trimmed V and J ends, which lost 6 bases and 3 bases, there was a span of 5 bases. Germline V gene data show CDR1 as DFQATT and CDR2 as SNEGSKA (reference sequence). The CDR3, as DNA: TGCAGTGCACCGTACACTGAAGCTTTCTTT. Protein: CSAPYTEAFF.

This rearrangement joins TRBV7-9 to TRBJ2-7; TRBD2 matches 7 bases. The CDR3 extends over 16 amino acids. CDR1 is SEHNR and CDR2 is FQNEAQ in the germline V gene (reference sequence). The trim removed 4 bases at V and 1 base at J, leaving 10 bases unmatched. DNA for the CDR3: TGTGCCAGCAGCTCATCGGCGGGAGAGGGGTCCTACGAGCAGTACTTC. This sequence encodes CASSSSAGEGSYEQYF. Variable domain in full (rest from reference TRBV7-9 and TRBJ2-7): DTGVSQNPRHKITKRGQNVTFRCDPISEHNRLYWYRQTLGQGPEFLTYFQNEAQLEKSRLLSDRFSAERPKGSFSTLEIQRTEQGDSAMYLCASSSSAGEGSYEQYFGPGTRLTVT.

The chain recombines TRBV3-1 with TRBJ2-1; D may be TRBD2 (6 bases). The end of the DNA fits TRBJ2-7 better, so the J call may be wrong. This CDR3 region has 16 residues. Germline assignment: CDR1 LGHDT and CDR2 YNNKEL (reference sequence). CDR3 nucleotide sequence: TGTGCCAGCAGCCAAGGGTTGGTAGCGGTGTACAATGAGCAGTACTTC. Protein sequence: CASSQGLVAVYNEQYF.

This rearrangement joins TRBV6-1 to TRBJ1-2; no clear D gene. The germline V gene encodes CDR1 MNHNS and CDR2 SASEGT. The V and J ends lost 1 base and 7 bases respectively, with 16 bases between them. The CDR3 runs 15 residues. For the CDR3, the DNA is TGTGCCAGCAGTGAAGGAGGACGACGGTTTCGTGGCTACACCTTC. This gives the protein CASSEGGRRFRGYTF.

This chain connects TRBV15 to TRBJ1-1; D is perhaps TRBD1 (5 bases). Looked up from germline, CDR1 is LNHNV and CDR2 is YYDKDF (reference sequence). Trimming removed 2 bases from V and 3 bases from J, with 13 bases in between. The CDR3 sequence is 15 residues long. This CDR3 is CATSRPGAGDTEAFF. The DNA of the CDR3 is TGTGCCACCAGCAGACCCGGGGCCGGGGACACTGAAGCTTTCTTT.

On this clonotype itself: A much larger clone sits a single nucleotide away, making a read error possible. This rearrangement joins TRBV7-2 to TRBJ2-7; 7 nucleotides agree with TRBD1. Germline V gene data show CDR1 as SGHTA and CDR2 as FQGNSA. Trimming at V came to 7 bases and at J to 3 bases, leaving 9 bases not matched to a gene. The CDR3 loop spans 14 amino acids. The CDR3 DNA reads as TGTGCCAGCAACTACCCGGGACAGAGCTACGAGCAGTACTTC. It codes for CASNYPGQSYEQYF.

The chain links TRBV20-1 to TRBJ2-1, with D unclear. Germline V gene lookup returns CDR1 DFQATT and CDR2 SNEGSKA (reference sequence). The CDR3 is 10 amino acids. V lost 4 bases to trimming and J lost 6 bases, with 4 bases between them. CDR3 region: CSANLNEQFF. The DNA for the CDR3 is TGCAGTGCTAACCTCAATGAGCAGTTCTTC.

This clonotype turned up a few times. This sequence joins TRBV20-1 and TRBJ2-1; 7 nucleotides match TRBD2. The CDR3 covers 14 residues. Losses at the gene ends were 0 bases for V and 9 bases for J; bases not matched to a gene: 8. Germline assignment: CDR1 DFQATT and CDR2 SNEGSKA (reference sequence). DNA of the CDR3: TGCAGTGCTAGAGATGGCGGGGGAGCCCCTGAGCAGTTCTTC. Residues: CSARDGGGAPEQFF.

Here the CDR3 reads CSVRSGGIGYTF. The CDR3 nucleotides read TGCAGCGTTCGTTCGGGGGGCATCGGCTACACCTTC. V is TRBV29-1 and J is TRBJ1-2; perhaps TRBD1 as D (6 bases). CDR3 length: 12 residues. V lost 5 bases, J lost 8 bases, and 15 bases lay in between. In germline, CDR1 is SQVTM, CDR2 ANQGSEA.

V usage is TRBV7-7 and J usage is TRBJ2-7, with 10 positions matching TRBD2. This CDR3 region has 16 residues. V lost 5 bases to trimming and J lost 3 bases; unmatched junction nucleotides: 10. From germline, CDR1 is SSHAT and CDR2 FNYEAQ (reference sequence). CDR3 residues: CASSPKLAGDNYEQYF. The CDR3 DNA sequence: TGTGCCAGCAGCCCGAAGCTAGCGGGAGATAACTACGAGCAGTACTTC. The full variable domain, with the rest looked up from reference TRBV7-7 and TRBJ2-7, is GAGVSQSPRYKVTKRGQDVTLRCDPISSHATLYWYQQALGQGPEFLTYFNYEAQPDKSGLPSDRFSAERPEGSISTLTIQRTEQRDSAMYRCASSPKLAGDNYEQYFGPGTRLTVT.

A few counts support this clonotype. The J gene is TRBJ1-2, the V gene TRBV2, with 11 bases lining up with TRBD1. V was clipped by 7 bases and J by 4 bases; unmatched bases: 11. Germline V gives CDR1 SNHLY, CDR2 FYNNEI. CDR3 length: 16 amino acids. In nucleotides, the CDR3 is TGTGCCAGCATCCGGGACAGGGGGTTTGGAGGCTATGGCTACACCTTC. Amino acids: CASIRDRGFGGYGYTF.